This TCR beta chain was found in a study of blood T cell repertoires in COVID-19. Study-wide background: Material from acute and convalescent COVID-19 was sourced from the United States, Italy and Spain. T cells, B-cell-depleted T cells, or PBMCs provided the cDNA or gDNA that served as material.

Germline V CDR1 and CDR2: LNHDA, SQIVND (reference sequence). The CDR3 has 16 residues. V gave up 4 bases and J gave up 0 bases; unmatched junction bases: 8. Original processing methods: Reference gene primer amplification gave estimated nucleated cell counts. Using immunoSEQ multiplex PCR, the repertoire was profiled, and TCRdb retains in-frame clones only, with some absent. V and J calls and clone size are as listed in that table; D and trimming were resolved from the DNA. The profile shows roughly 300,000 clones, more than 75% of them singletons. The source of this sequence is a young woman who had recovered from COVID-19. V is TRBV19 and J is TRBJ1-1, with 7 positions matching TRBD1. Material: PBMCs or T cells enriched from blood (not recorded which). CDR3 in amino acids: CASSTPTGTLNTEAFF. CDR3 bases: TGTGCCAGTAGTACACCGACAGGGACCCTGAACACTGAAGCTTTCTTT.